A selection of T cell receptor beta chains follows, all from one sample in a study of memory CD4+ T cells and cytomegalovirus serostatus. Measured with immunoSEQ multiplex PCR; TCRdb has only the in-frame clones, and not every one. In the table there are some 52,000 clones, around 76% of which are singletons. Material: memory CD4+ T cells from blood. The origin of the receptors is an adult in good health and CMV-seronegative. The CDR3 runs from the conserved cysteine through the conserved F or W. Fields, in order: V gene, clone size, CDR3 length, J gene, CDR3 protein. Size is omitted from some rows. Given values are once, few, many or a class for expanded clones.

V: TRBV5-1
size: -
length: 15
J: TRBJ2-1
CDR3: CASSSGETVYNEQFF

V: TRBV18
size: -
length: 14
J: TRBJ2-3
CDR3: CASSPLGGTDTQYF

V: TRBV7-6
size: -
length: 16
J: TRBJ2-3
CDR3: CASSPRAHTVTDTQYF

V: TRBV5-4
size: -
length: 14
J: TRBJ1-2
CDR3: CASSLATGTTGYTF

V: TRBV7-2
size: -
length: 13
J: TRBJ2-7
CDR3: CASTPGDIYEQYF

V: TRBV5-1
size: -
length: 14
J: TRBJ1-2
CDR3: CASSSGTTLDGYTF

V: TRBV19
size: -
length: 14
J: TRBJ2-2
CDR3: CASSIGQGAGELFF

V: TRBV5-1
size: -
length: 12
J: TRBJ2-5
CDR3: CASSTPGETQYF

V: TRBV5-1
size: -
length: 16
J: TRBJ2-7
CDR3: CASSSTTMIQGHEQYF

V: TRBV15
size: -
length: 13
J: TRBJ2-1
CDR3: CATGRGRYNEQFF

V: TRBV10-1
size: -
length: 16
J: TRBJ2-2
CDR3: CASSGSSGENTGELFF

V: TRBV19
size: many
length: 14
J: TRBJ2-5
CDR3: CASCPGGPQETQYF

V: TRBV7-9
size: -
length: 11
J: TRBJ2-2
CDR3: CASTFFGELFF

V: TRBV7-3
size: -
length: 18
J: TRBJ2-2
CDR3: CASSGKVREGQGTGELFF

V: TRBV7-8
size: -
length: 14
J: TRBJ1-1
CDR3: CASSIQGADTEAFF

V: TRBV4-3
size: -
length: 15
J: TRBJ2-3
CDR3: CASSQELRGADTQYF

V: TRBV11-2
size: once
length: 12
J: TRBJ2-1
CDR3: CASSLSYNEQFF

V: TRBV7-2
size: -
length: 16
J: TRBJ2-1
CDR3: CASSPNRLAVYNEQFF

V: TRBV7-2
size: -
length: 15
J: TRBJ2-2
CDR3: CASSSTGADTGELFF

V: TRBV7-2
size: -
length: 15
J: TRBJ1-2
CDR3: CASSPKGPGAYGYTF

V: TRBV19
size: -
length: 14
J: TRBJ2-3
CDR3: CASSRTTSTDTQYF

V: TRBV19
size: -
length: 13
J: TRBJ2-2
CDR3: CASSGTGSGELFF

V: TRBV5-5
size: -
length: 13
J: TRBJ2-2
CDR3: CASSLLNTGELFF

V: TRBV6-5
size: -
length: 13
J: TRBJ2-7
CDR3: CASSYFRDYEQYF

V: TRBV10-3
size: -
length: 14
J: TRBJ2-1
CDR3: CAISESIGTNEQFF

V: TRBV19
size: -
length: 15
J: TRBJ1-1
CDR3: CASRDWDASGTEAFF

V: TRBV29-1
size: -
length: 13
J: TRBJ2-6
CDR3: CSVGRYGANVLTF

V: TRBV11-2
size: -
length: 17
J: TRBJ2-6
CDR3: CASSFVLPGAGANVLTF

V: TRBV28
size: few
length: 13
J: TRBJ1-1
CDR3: CASSLLDGLEAFF

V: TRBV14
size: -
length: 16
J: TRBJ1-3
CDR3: CASSPGQFFSGNTIYF

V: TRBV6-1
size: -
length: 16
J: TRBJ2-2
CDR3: CASSEPRRANTGELFF

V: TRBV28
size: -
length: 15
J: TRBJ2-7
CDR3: CASSLFSAVGDEQYF

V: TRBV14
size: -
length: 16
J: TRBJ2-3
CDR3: CASSQAPGLGTDTQYF

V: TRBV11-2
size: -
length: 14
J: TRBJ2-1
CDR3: CASSVNTGQVGQFF

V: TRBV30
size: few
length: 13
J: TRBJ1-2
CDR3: CAWSPGASGGYTF

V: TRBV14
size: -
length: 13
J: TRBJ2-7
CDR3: CASSPRLTYEQYF

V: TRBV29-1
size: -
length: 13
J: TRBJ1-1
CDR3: CSADRGLNTEAFF

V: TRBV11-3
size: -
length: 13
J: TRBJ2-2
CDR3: CASSFGPTGELFF

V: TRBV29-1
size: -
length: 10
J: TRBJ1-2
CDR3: CSVVSNGYTF

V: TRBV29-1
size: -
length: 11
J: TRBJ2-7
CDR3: CSVEDAFEQYF

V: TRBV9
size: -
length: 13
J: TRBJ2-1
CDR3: CASSWDHYNEQFF

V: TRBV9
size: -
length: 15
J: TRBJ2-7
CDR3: CASSVGPGQGGEQYF

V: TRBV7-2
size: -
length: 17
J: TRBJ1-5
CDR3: CASSLGTGGGWRQPQHF

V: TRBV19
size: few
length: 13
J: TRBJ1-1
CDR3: CASSMGLRTEAFF

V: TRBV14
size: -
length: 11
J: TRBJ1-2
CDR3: CASIDRAGYTF

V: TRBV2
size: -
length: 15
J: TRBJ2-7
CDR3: CASSEWSGTSYEQYF

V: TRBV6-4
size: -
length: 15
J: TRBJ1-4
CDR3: CASSDTGAANEKLFF

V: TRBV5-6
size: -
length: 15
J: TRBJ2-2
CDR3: CASSLRVADTGELFF

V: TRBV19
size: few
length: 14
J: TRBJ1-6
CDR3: CASNVSIRNSPLHF

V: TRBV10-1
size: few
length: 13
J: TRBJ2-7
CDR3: CASSEALGSEQYF

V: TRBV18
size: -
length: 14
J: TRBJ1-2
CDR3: CASSLAGANYGYTF

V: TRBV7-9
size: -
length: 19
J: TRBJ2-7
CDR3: CASSLARDRGRVASNEQYF

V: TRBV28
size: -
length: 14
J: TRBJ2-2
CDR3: CASGTDSNTGELFF